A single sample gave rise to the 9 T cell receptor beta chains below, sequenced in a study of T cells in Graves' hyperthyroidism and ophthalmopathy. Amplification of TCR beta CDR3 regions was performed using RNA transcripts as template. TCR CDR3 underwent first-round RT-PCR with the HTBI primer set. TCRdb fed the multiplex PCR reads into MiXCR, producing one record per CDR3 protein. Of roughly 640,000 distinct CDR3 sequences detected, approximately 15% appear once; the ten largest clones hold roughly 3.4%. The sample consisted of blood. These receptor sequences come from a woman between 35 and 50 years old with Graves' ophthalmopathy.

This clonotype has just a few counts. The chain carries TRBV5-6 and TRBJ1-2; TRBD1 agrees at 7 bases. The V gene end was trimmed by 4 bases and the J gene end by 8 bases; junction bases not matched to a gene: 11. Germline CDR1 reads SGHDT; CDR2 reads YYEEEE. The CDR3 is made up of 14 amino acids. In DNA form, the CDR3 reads TGTGCCAGCAGCCCGGCAGGGGGGGCGAGCGGCTACACCTTC. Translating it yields CASSPAGGASGYTF.

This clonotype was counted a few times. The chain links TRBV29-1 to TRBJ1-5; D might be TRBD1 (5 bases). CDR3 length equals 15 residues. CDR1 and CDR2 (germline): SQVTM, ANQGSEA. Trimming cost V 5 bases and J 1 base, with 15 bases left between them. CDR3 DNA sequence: TGCAGCGTTTCTGTTCAGGGAGGAAGCAATCAGCCCCAGCATTTT. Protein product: CSVSVQGGSNQPQHF. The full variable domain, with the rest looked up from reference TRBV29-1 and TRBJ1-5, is SAVISQKPSRDICQRGTSLTIQCQVDSQVTMMFWYRQQPGQSLTLIATANQGSEATYESGFVIDKFPISRPNLTFSTLTVSNMSPEDSSIYLCSVSVQGGSNQPQHFGDGTRLSIL.

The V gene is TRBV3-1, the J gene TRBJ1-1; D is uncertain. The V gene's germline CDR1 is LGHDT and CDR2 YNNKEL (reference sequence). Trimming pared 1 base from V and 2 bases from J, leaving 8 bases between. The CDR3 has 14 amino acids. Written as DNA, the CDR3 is TGTGCCAGCAGCCAAGGAGTATTAAACACTGAAGCTTTCTTT. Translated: CASSQGVLNTEAFF.

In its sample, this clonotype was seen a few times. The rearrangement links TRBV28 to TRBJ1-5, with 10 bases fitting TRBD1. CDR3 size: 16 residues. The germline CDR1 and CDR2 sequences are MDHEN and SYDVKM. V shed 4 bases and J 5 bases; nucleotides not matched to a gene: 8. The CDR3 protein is CASSSLTGGDDQPQHF. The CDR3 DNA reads TGTGCCAGCAGTTCGCTGACAGGGGGCGATGATCAGCCCCAGCATTTT.

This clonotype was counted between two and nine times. CDR3 residues: CAISDPLSGNTIYF. DNA for the CDR3: TGTGCCATCAGTGACCCCCTCTCTGGAAACACCATATATTTT. The chain employs TRBV10-3 and TRBJ1-3; D is uncertain. There are 14 residues in the CDR3. The V end was cut by 3 bases, the J end by 0 bases, with 6 bases between. CDR1 is ENHRY and CDR2 is SYGVKD in the germline V gene.

In DNA, the CDR3 is TGCGCCAGCAGCGGGAAGGGAACATATGGCTACACCTTC. Its protein is CASSGKGTYGYTF. The chain uses TRBV5-1 and TRBJ1-2; D not resolved. Trimming removed 4 bases at V and 5 bases at J, with 12 bases between. Germline CDR1 is SGHRS and CDR2 is YFSETQ. The CDR3 runs to 13 residues.

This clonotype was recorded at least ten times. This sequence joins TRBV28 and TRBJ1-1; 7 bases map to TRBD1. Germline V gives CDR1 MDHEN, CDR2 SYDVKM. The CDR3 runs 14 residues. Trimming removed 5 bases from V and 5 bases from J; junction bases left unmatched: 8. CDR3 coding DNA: TGTGCCAGCAGTGCTAACAGGGGAGGTACTGAAGCTTTCTTT. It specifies CASSANRGGTEAFF.

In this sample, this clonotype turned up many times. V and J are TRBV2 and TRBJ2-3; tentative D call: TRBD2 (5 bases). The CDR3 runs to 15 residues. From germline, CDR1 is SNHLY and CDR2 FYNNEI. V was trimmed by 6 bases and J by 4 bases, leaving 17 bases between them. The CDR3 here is CASRPVLPGADTQYF. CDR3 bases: TGTGCCAGCAGGCCGGTCCTACCCGGGGCAGATACGCAGTATTTT.

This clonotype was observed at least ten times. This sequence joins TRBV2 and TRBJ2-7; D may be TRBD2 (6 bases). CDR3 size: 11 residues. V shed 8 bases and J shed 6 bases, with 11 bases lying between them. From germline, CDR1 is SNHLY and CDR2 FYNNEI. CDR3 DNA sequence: TGTGCCAGCGGGCGGGGTGCCGAGCAGTACTTC. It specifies CASGRGAEQYF.